Listed below are T cell receptor beta chains from one sample, sequenced in a study of cytomegalovirus exposure and HLA in healthy donors. Some clones are missing from TCRdb's copy, which holds only in-frame ones; the method was immunoSEQ multiplex PCR. This table holds around 110,000 clones, 8.5% to 10% found once. The specimen sequenced was PBMCs. The receptors shown here come from a man in his thirties or forties in good health and CMV-seronegative. Each CDR3 is given with its conserved first and last residue. Fields, in order: CDR3 length, D gene, V gene, clone size, J gene, CDR3 DNA, CDR3 protein. The D gene is left open where the match is weak. Rows may omit the clone size; those that give it use once, few, many or a size class.

14	NA	TRBV18	NA	TRBJ1-3	TGTGCCAGCTCTATGCAGCGCTCTGGAAACACCATATATTTT	CASSMQRSGNTIYF
15	NA	TRBV7-9	NA	TRBJ1-3	TGTGCCAGCAGCCCACCGGGATACTCTGGAAACACCATATATTTT	CASSPPGYSGNTIYF
17	TRBD1	TRBV30	NA	TRBJ1-5	TGTGCCTGGTCCCGCGCAGGGACAGGGAGATCCAATCAGCCCCAGCATTTT	CAWSRAGTGRSNQPQHF
17	NA	TRBV27	NA	TRBJ2-3	TGTGCCAGCAGTTTTCCCAGAGGGGGATCTAGCACAGATACGCAGTATTTT	CASSFPRGGSSTDTQYF
15	TRBD2	TRBV7-2	few	TRBJ2-3	TGTGCCAGCAGCGTAGCGGGAGGGCCAGGAGATACGCAGTATTTT	CASSVAGGPGDTQYF
14	NA	TRBV6-5	NA	TRBJ2-7	TGTGCCAGCAGTAACGAGAGACTAAGCTACGAGCAGTACTTC	CASSNERLSYEQYF
15	NA	TRBV6-4	NA	TRBJ2-3	TGTGCCAGCAGTGAAGGGGGAACCAACACAGATACGCAGTATTTT	CASSEGGTNTDTQYF
14	NA	TRBV13	few	TRBJ2-3	TGTGCCAGCAGCTCAGCAGGGGGCACAGATACGCAGTATTTT	CASSSAGGTDTQYF
14	NA	TRBV5-1	few	TRBJ2-1	TGCGCCAGCAGCTTGAGGCAGGGTTACAATGAGCAGTTCTTC	CASSLRQGYNEQFF
14	TRBD1	TRBV5-1	few	TRBJ1-2	TGCGCCAGCAGCTTAGGAGGGACAGGAGATGGCTACACCTTC	CASSLGGTGDGYTF
14	TRBD2	TRBV5-4	few	TRBJ2-7	TGTGCCAGCAGCTCCTTAGCGGGGGCCTACGAGCAGTACTTC	CASSSLAGAYEQYF
15	NA	TRBV19	few	TRBJ1-6	TGTGCCAGTAGTATCCTGGGGGGAGCTGATTCACCCCTCCACTTT	CASSILGGADSPLHF
12	NA	TRBV18	few	TRBJ2-7	TGTGCCAGCTCACCAGACACCTACGAGCAGTACTTC	CASSPDTYEQYF
11	TRBD1	TRBV30	few	TRBJ2-7	TGTGCCTGGGGGACAGGGGTTGAGCAGTACTTC	CAWGTGVEQYF
10	NA	TRBV10-3	few	TRBJ2-1	TGTGCCAGCGGGGGCAGGGAGCAGTTCTTC	CASGGREQFF
13	NA	TRBV19	NA	TRBJ2-7	TGTGCCAGTAGTAGCGCCGGGGCCTACGAGCAGTACTTC	CASSSAGAYEQYF
12	NA	TRBV28	NA	TRBJ1-4	TGTGCCAGCACAGGGGTCAATGAAAAACTGTTTTTT	CASTGVNEKLFF
15	TRBD1	TRBV6-1	NA	TRBJ1-2	TGTGCCAGCAGTGAAGTAGACAGGGGGAACTATGGCTACACCTTC	CASSEVDRGNYGYTF
14	NA	TRBV9	many	TRBJ2-7	TGTGCCAGCAGCGCTTACATGAACTCCTACGAGCAGTACTTC	CASSAYMNSYEQYF
15	NA	TRBV4-1	NA	TRBJ2-3	TGCGCCAGCAGCCAAGTTTTGAGCGGCACAGATACGCAGTATTTT	CASSQVLSGTDTQYF
14	NA	TRBV7-9	NA	TRBJ2-5	TGTGCCAGCACCTCAGACTGGCGGAGGGAGACCCAGTACTTC	CASTSDWRRETQYF
17	NA	TRBV5-5	few	TRBJ2-6	TGTGCCAGCAGCTTGGTCGGAGGGGTCTCCGGGGCCAACGTCCTGACTTTC	CASSLVGGVSGANVLTF
15	TRBD1	TRBV7-3	NA	TRBJ2-1	TGTGCCAGCAGCTCCCCGACAGGGACCCTCAATGAGCAGTTCTTC	CASSSPTGTLNEQFF